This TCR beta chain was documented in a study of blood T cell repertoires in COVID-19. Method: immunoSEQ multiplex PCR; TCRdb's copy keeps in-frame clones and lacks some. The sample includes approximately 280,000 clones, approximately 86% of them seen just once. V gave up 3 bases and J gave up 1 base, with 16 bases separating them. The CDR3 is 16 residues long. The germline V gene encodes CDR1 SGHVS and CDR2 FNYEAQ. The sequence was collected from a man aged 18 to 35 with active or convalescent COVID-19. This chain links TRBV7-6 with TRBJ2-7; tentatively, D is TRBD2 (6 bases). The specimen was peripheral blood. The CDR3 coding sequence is TGTGCCAGCAGCTTGGGGGGTAGCCAGTCTTCCTACGAGCAGTACTTC. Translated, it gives CASSLGGSQSSYEQYF.